Listed below are T cell receptor beta chains from one sample, sequenced in a study of blood T cell repertoires in COVID-19. Data came from immunoSEQ multiplex PCR; TCRdb stores just in-frame clones and leaves some out. The sample contains roughly 300,000 clones, 86% of which appear only once. Sequencing used peripheral blood. The receptors derive from a woman in her 30s with COVID-19, enrolled during active disease. Each CDR3 is given with its conserved first and last residue. A D gene is named only where the DNA matches it firmly. Some rows mark clone size as missing; the rest say once, few, many or name a class of expanded clone.

TRBJ1-2 | . | TRBV12-3/TRBV12-4 | TRBD1 | CASSTGTGSGYTF | TGTGCCAGCAGCACCGGGACAGGGTCTGGCTACACCTTC
TRBJ1-2 | . | TRBV28 | TRBD1 | CASSSGTGGGYGYTF | TGTGCCAGCAGTTCCGGGACAGGGGGAGGCTATGGCTACACCTTC
TRBJ1-4 | . | TRBV18 | . | CASSPDRSTNEKLFF | TGTGCCAGCTCACCCGACAGGTCAACTAATGAAAAACTGTTTTTT
TRBJ2-7 | . | TRBV7-9 | TRBD2 | CASSPRLAGNEQYF | TGTGCCAGCAGCCCCCGCCTAGCGGGGAACGAGCAGTACTTC
TRBJ2-5 | few | TRBV4-2 | TRBD2 | CASSDQRGLETQYF | TGTGCCAGCAGCGATCAGCGGGGGTTGGAGACCCAGTACTTC
TRBJ1-2 | once | TRBV18 | . | CASSPPPGGDYGYTF | TGTGCCAGCTCACCGCCCCCCGGAGGGGACTATGGCTACACCTTC
TRBJ1-2 | . | TRBV12-5 | . | CASGTQTDYGYTF | TGTGCTAGTGGTACTCAGACAGACTATGGCTACACCTTC
TRBJ2-2 | . | TRBV19 | TRBD1 | CASKTRTGVNTGELFF | TGTGCCAGTAAGACCCGGACAGGAGTCAACACCGGGGAGCTGTTTTTT
TRBJ2-1 | . | TRBV7-6 | TRBD2 | CASSVSGGFYNEQFF | TGTGCCAGCAGCGTTAGCGGGGGGTTCTACAATGAGCAGTTCTTC
TRBJ2-3 | . | TRBV7-9 | . | CASSLNRDPTDTQYF | TGTGCCAGCAGCCTGAACAGGGACCCCACAGATACGCAGTATTTT
TRBJ1-1 | . | TRBV18 | . | CASQRDRKNTEAFF | TGTGCCAGCCAGAGAGACAGGAAGAACACTGAAGCTTTCTTT
TRBJ1-2 | . | TRBV5-1 | . | CASSLISQGRSYTF | TGCGCCAGCAGCTTAATCTCGCAGGGAAGAAGCTACACCTTC
TRBJ2-1 | . | TRBV5-1 | . | CASSLVTELNEQFF | TGCGCCAGCAGCTTGGTTACGGAGCTCAATGAGCAGTTCTTC
TRBJ1-2 | . | TRBV2 | TRBD1 | CASSGDRANYGYTF | TGTGCCAGCAGTGGGGACAGGGCGAACTATGGCTACACCTTC
TRBJ2-7 | . | TRBV5-6 | . | CASSLSLALNEQYF | TGTGCCAGCAGCTTGTCGCTAGCGTTGAACGAGCAGTACTTC
TRBJ1-4 | . | TRBV2 | TRBD1 | CASSGQGVGEKLFF | TGTGCCAGCAGTGGACAGGGCGTGGGTGAAAAACTGTTTTTT
TRBJ2-1 | . | TRBV27 | . | CASSLEGYNEQFF | TGTGCCAGCAGTTTAGAGGGTTACAATGAGCAGTTCTTC
TRBJ2-6 | once | TRBV3-1/TRBV3-2 | . | CASSQRGAGANVLTF | TGTGCCAGCAGCCAAAGGGGCGCTGGGGCCAACGTCCTGACTTTC
TRBJ2-5 | . | TRBV6-5 | TRBD2 | CAGGVETQYF | TGTGCCGGGGGGGTGGAGACCCAGTACTTC
TRBJ2-4 | . | TRBV2 | TRBD2 | CASRGLAGVRSAKNIQYF | TGTGCCAGCAGGGGACTAGCGGGGGTACGTTCAGCCAAAAACATTCAGTACTTC
TRBJ2-3 | once | TRBV13 | TRBD1 | CASSLQQGIGADTQYF | TGTGCCAGCAGCCTCCAACAGGGGATTGGGGCAGATACGCAGTATTTT
TRBJ1-1 | . | TRBV2 | . | CASSLGLLRRNTEAFF | TGTGCCAGCAGTCTCGGACTCCTACGCCGGAACACTGAAGCTTTCTTT
TRBJ1-6 | . | TRBV7-9 | . | CASSFGGNSPLHF | TGTGCCAGCAGCTTCGGCGGTAATTCACCCCTCCACTTT
TRBJ1-3 | . | TRBV5-6 | TRBD1 | CASSRPGTGTNTIYF | TGTGCCAGCAGCCGCCCCGGGACAGGGACTAACACCATATATTTT
TRBJ1-4 | . | TRBV14 | TRBD1 | CASSQVQGVNEKLFF | TGTGCCAGCAGCCAAGTTCAGGGGGTTAATGAAAAACTGTTTTTT
TRBJ2-4 | . | TRBV18 | TRBD2 | CASSPSGKNIQYF | TGTGCCAGCTCCCCTAGCGGGAAAAACATTCAGTACTTC
TRBJ2-5 | once | TRBV3-1/TRBV3-2 | . | CASSQDVAGEETQYF | TGTGCCAGCAGCCAAGATGTCGCAGGGGAAGAGACCCAGTACTTC
TRBJ1-6 | . | TRBV5-5 | . | CASSLEGVSPLHF | TGTGCCAGCAGCTTGGAGGGGGTATCACCCCTCCACTTT
TRBJ2-7 | . | TRBV2 | . | CASSEATGRAYEQYF | TGTGCCAGCAGTGAAGCGACAGGACGAGCCTACGAGCAGTACTTC
TRBJ1-1 | . | TRBV6-6 | . | CASSYDRMNTEAFF | TGTGCCAGCAGTTACGACAGGATGAACACTGAAGCTTTCTTT
TRBJ2-7 | . | TRBV5-5 | TRBD2 | CASSAGLAENYEQYF | TGTGCCAGCAGCGCCGGACTAGCGGAGAACTACGAGCAGTACTTC
TRBJ1-1 | few | TRBV5-1 | TRBD1 | CASSRTGNMNTEAFF | TGCGCCAGCAGCAGGACAGGCAACATGAACACTGAAGCTTTCTTT
TRBJ2-7 | . | TRBV4-1 | TRBD1 | CASSQGYSGTGELVQYF | TGCGCCAGCAGCCAAGGATATTCCGGGACAGGGGAACTCGTGCAGTACTTC
TRBJ2-4 | . | TRBV27 | TRBD2 | CASSSLPVGGENIQYF | TGTGCCAGCAGCTCCCTCCCGGTTGGGGGGGAAAACATTCAGTACTTC
TRBJ1-1 | once | TRBV7-2 | . | CASSFREAFF | TGTGCCAGCAGCTTCAGGGAAGCTTTCTTT
TRBJ2-7 | . | TRBV6-5 | . | CASIAGRDTYEQYF | TGTGCCAGCATAGCAGGCAGGGACACCTACGAGCAGTACTTC
TRBJ2-1 | . | TRBV6-5 | . | CASTTRERYNEQFF | TGTGCCAGCACGACTAGGGAGAGATACAATGAGCAGTTCTTC